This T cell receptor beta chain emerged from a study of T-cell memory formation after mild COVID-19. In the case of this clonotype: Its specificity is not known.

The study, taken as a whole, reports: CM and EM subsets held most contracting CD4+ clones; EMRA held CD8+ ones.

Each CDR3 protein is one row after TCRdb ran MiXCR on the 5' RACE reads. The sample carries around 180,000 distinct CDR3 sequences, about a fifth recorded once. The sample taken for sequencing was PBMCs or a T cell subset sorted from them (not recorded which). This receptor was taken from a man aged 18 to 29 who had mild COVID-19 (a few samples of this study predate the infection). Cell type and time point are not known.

The CDR3 protein is CASSQDPRSNTEAFF. DNA for the CDR3: TGTGCCAGCAGCCAAGATCCGAGGTCGAACACTGAAGCTTTCTTT. This rearrangement joins TRBV4-2 to TRBJ1-1; D gene unclear. Germline V gives CDR1 LGHNA, CDR2 YNFKEQ. The CDR3 runs 15 residues. V gave up 0 bases and J gave up 1 base, with 9 bases separating them.